This entry concerns a single T cell receptor (beta chain). Its antigen is undetermined. This entry belongs to a study of cytomegalovirus exposure and HLA in healthy donors. As for the study in general: Sequencing of some 190 million T cells in an earlier analysis found around 110 million unique TCR beta sequences.

This CDR3 has 16 residues. Per the germline V gene, CDR1 is LGHNA and CDR2 is YNFKEQ. The V gene end was trimmed by 0 bases and the J gene end by 4 bases; junction bases not matched to a gene: 6. Regarding the study as a whole: Reportedly, a later analysis found an Asian-associated ancestry cluster had fewer N-insertions than the approximately 700-donor mean. Within a later analysis, the majority of CMV-associated TCR beta chains appeared HLA-restricted. Reported performance of the classifier showed diagnosis of cytomegalovirus status with high specificity and sensitivity.

PCR involved 60 Vbeta and 13 Jbeta primers. The table came from immunoSEQ multiplex PCR; TCRdb's copy has only in-frame clones and leaves some out. In the table there are about 180,000 clones, around three quarters of which are singletons. The chain joins TRBV4-2 to TRBJ1-1; the match to TRBD1 covers 9 bases. This sequence was found in a woman in her 30s in good health and CMV-seronegative. The sequencing sample was made of PBMCs. CDR3 protein: CASSQDWTGEGTEAFF. The CDR3 DNA follows: TGTGCCAGCAGCCAAGATTGGACAGGGGAAGGCACTGAAGCTTTCTTT.